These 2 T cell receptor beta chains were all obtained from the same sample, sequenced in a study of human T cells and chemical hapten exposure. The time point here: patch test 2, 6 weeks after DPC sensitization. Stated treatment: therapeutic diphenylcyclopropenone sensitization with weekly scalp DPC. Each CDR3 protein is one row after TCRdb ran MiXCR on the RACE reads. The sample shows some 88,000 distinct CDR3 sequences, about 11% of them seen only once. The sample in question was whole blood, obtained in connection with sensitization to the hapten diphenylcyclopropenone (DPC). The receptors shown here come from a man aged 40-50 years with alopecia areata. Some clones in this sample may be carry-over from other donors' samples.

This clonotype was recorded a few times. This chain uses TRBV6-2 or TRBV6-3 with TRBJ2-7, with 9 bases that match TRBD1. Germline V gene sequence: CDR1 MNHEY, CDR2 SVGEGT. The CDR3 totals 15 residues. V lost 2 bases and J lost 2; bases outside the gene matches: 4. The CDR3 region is CASSYHTGGPYEQYV. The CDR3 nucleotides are TGTGCCAGCAGTTACCATACAGGGGGCCCCTACGAGCAGTACGTC.

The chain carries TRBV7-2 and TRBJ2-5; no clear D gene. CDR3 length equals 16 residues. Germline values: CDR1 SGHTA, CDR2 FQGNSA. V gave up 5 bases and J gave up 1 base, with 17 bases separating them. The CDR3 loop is CASSQTGWPPQETQYF. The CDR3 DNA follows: TGTGCCAGCAGCCAGACCGGGTGGCCGCCCCAAGAGACCCAGTACTTC.